What follows describes a single T cell receptor beta chain. The data are from a study of CD8 T cells in ankylosing spondylitis. V dropped 1 base and J dropped 6 bases, with 10 bases sitting between them. Per the germline V gene, CDR1 is LNHDA and CDR2 is SQIVND (reference sequence). The length of the CDR3 is 13 residues. Quantitative molecular-barcoded 5'-RACE generated the TCR beta libraries. Each CDR3 protein is one row after TCRdb ran MiXCR on the 5' RACE reads. Among approximately 220,000 distinct CDR3 sequences listed, about 10% were seen once. This sequence joins TRBV19 and TRBJ2-7; no reliable D call. The TCR was taken from a male donor with ankylosing spondylitis or in good health (not recorded which). What was sequenced was blood, either unsorted or a sorted T cell fraction (not recorded which). The CDR3 DNA is TGTGCCAGTAGTATAGTGAACTCCGCCGAGCAGTACTTC. Protein: CASSIVNSAEQYF.